This T cell receptor beta chain was observed in a study of T-cell memory formation after mild COVID-19. Trimming stripped 6 bases from V and 8 bases from J, with 25 bases between. This CDR3 contains 16 residues. CDR1 is SNHLY and CDR2 is FYNNEI in the germline V gene. Notes on this clonotype: Its target is not known.

Study-wide results and limits: Clones from the second wave (peaking day 37) had unconfirmed SARS-CoV-2 specificity.

Each CDR3 protein is one row after TCRdb ran MiXCR on the 5' RACE reads. In the table there are around 400,000 distinct CDR3 sequences, 24% of which are singletons. This sequence joins TRBV2 and TRBJ1-2; perhaps TRBD1 as D (6 bases). Sequencing used PBMCs or a T cell subset sorted from them (not recorded which). The sequence came from an adult woman who had mild COVID-19 (a few samples of this study predate the infection). Cell type and time point are not known. CDR3 in amino acids: CASRPTDRPQTIGYTF. CDR3 DNA: TGTGCCAGCAGGCCCACGGACAGACCCCAAACTATCGGCTACACCTTC.